The 15 T cell receptor beta chains in this list originate from one sample, sequenced in a study of shared clonotypes between healthy human individuals (dated by TCRdb to 2018 to 2021). Libraries were built with the immunoSEQ multiplex PCR assay. As stored in TCRdb, this immuneACCESS dataset retains in-frame rearrangements with V and J assigned. A fraction of the clones does not appear; measured against another copy, unresolved V genes explain less than half of the discrepancy, and the remainder lacks a known reason. The sample contains 2.3 million or so clones, approximately 93% of them found a single time. The ten largest make up about 0.41% of the sample. The sequencing sample was made of naive CD4+ T cells from PBMCs. The cell subset or site label, as the study defines it: CD45RA+ positively selected. The receptor set was obtained from a man aged 18 to 35 in good health. Some clones in this sample may be carry-over from other donors' samples.

With respect to this clone: Different DNA sequences within this sample yield the same CDR3. The chain links TRBV28 to TRBJ1-2, with TRBD1 as a possible D gene (5 bases). Germline V gene data show CDR1 as MDHEN and CDR2 as SYDVKM. The CDR3 consists of 14 residues. V was trimmed by 1 base and J by 7 bases, leaving 13 bases between them. For the CDR3, the DNA is TGTGCCAGCAGTTTATCGGGGGGAGTTGGTGGCTACACCTTC. The encoded protein is CASSLSGGVGGYTF.

This chain connects TRBV18 to TRBJ2-7, with a possible D match to TRBD2 (6 bases). Looked up from germline, CDR1 is KGHSH and CDR2 is LQKENI. With 2 bases removed from V and 3 bases from J, the gap between germline ends came to 14 bases. The CDR3 runs 15 residues. The CDR3 protein is CASSPSVGLDYEQYF. As DNA, the CDR3 is TGTGCCAGCTCACCATCCGTGGGACTTGACTACGAGCAGTACTTC. The full variable domain, with the rest looked up from reference TRBV18 and TRBJ2-7, is NAGVMQNPRHLVRRRGQEARLRCSPMKGHSHVYWYRQLPEEGLKFMVYLQKENIIDESGMPKERFSAEFPKEGPSILRIQQVVRGDSAAYFCASSPSVGLDYEQYFGPGTRLTVT.

This chain connects TRBV28 to TRBJ1-2; TRBD1 aligns across 7 bases. The V gene's germline CDR1 is MDHEN and CDR2 SYDVKM. The junction had 7 bases not matched to a gene; V was cut back by 4 bases and J by 5 bases. The CDR3 sequence is 14 residues long. The CDR3 DNA reads as TGTGCCAGCAGTTCGGGACAGAGGTGGTATGGCTACACCTTC. It translates to CASSSGQRWYGYTF.

V and J are TRBV29-1 and TRBJ1-5, with TRBD1 matching over 8 bases. CDR1 and CDR2 from the germline V gene are SQVTM and ANQGSEA. The CDR3 consists of 13 residues. V lost 4 bases, J lost 5 bases, and 4 bases stayed unmatched. CDR3 DNA sequence: TGCAGCGTTGCCCCGACAGGGGATCAGCCCCAGCATTTT. It is translated as CSVAPTGDQPQHF.

The V gene is TRBV30, the J gene TRBJ2-5; TRBD2 is a possible D gene (5 bases). V was shortened by 1 base and J by 2 bases, with 20 bases between the two germline ends. The CDR3 consists of 17 residues. From germline, CDR1 is GTSNPN and CDR2 SVGIG (reference sequence). Here the CDR3 DNA reads TGTGCCTGGAGTGAGGTGGGAACGGGGATAATTCAAGAGACCCAGTACTTC. Its protein product is CAWSEVGTGIIQETQYF.

The V gene is TRBV14, the J gene TRBJ1-1; TRBD1 agrees at 8 bases. V lost 7 bases and J lost 5; bases outside the gene matches: 12. This CDR3 comprises 15 residues. Germline assignment: CDR1 SGHDN and CDR2 FVKESK. CDR3 in amino acids: CASTRTGFLRTEAFF. DNA for the CDR3: TGTGCCAGCACCAGGACAGGGTTCCTGCGGACTGAAGCTTTCTTT. Full variable domain (remainder filled in from reference TRBV14 and TRBJ1-1): EAGVTQFPSHSVIEKGQTVTLRCDPISGHDNLYWYRRVMGKEIKFLLHFVKESKQDESGMPNNRFLAERTGGTYSTLKVQPAELEDSGVYFCASTRTGFLRTEAFFGQGTRLTVV.

The genes are TRBV25-1 and TRBJ2-5; TRBD2 matches 7 bases. The J call is doubtful: the DNA matches TRBJ2-7 better. This CDR3 has 13 residues. Germline V gene sequence: CDR1 MGHDK, CDR2 SYGVNS. The CDR3 here is CASGLAASYEQYF. The CDR3 DNA reads TGTGCCAGCGGCCTAGCGGCATCTTACGAGCAGTACTTC.

J is TRBJ1-2 and V is TRBV2, with D unresolved. The V gene's germline CDR1 is SNHLY and CDR2 FYNNEI. CDR3 length equals 14 residues. With 8 bases removed from V and 5 bases from J, the gap between germline ends came to 18 bases. CDR3 region: CASGFDGNNYGYTF. CDR3 DNA: TGTGCCAGCGGTTTTGACGGAAACAATTATGGCTACACCTTC. The full variable domain, rest sourced from reference TRBV2 and TRBJ1-2, is EPEVTQTPSHQVTQMGQEVILRCVPISNHLYFYWYRQILGQKVEFLVSFYNNEISEKSEIFDDQFSVERPDGSNFTLKIRSTKLEDSAMYFCASGFDGNNYGYTFGSGTRLTVV.

The chain joins TRBV7-2 to TRBJ1-4; the D gene is possibly TRBD1 (5 bases). The CDR3 is made up of 14 amino acids. Trimming took 7 bases from V and 6 from J, leaving 15 bases between them. CDR1 is SGHTA, CDR2 FQGNSA, per germline. The CDR3 region is CASTTDRAYEKLFF. Here the CDR3 DNA reads TGTGCCAGCACCACAGACAGAGCCTATGAAAAACTGTTTTTT.

The genes are TRBV4-2 and TRBJ1-2, with D possibly matching TRBD1 (5 bases). From germline, CDR1 is LGHNA and CDR2 YNFKEQ. The length of the CDR3 is 15 residues. With 0 bases removed from V and 7 bases from J, the gap between germline ends came to 15 bases. CDR3 nucleotides: TGTGCCAGCAGCCAAGACAGGGTGGTATGGGGTGGCTACACCTTC. This gives the protein CASSQDRVVWGGYTF.

The J gene is TRBJ2-7, the V gene TRBV4-3; 11 nucleotides align to TRBD1. The CDR3 has 17 residues. Trimming at V came to 2 bases and at J to 4 bases, leaving 10 bases not matched to a gene. CDR1 and CDR2 from the germline V gene are LGHNA and YSLEER. CDR3 loop: CASSQNTGTGGLYEQYF. CDR3 bases: TGCGCCAGCAGCCAAAATACTGGGACAGGGGGTCTTTACGAGCAGTACTTC.

This rearrangement joins TRBV29-1 to TRBJ1-2, with TRBD1 identical over 8 bases. Germline V gene sequence: CDR1 SQVTM, CDR2 ANQGSEA. The CDR3 totals 14 residues. V trimming: 0 bases; J trimming: 6 bases; junction bases outside the gene matches: 6. For the CDR3, the DNA is TGCAGCGTTGAAGAGATGACCAGGGGGCATGGCTACACCTTC. Its translation is CSVEEMTRGHGYTF.

The chain joins TRBV5-4 to TRBJ1-6, with 9 nucleotides matching TRBD1. This CDR3 region has 15 residues. Germline V gives CDR1 SGHNT, CDR2 YYREEE (reference sequence). Losses at the gene ends were 3 bases for V and 8 bases for J; bases not matched to a gene: 6. CDR3 sequence reads: CASSSARDRDSPLHF. The CDR3 DNA follows: TGTGCCAGCAGCTCGGCCCGGGACAGGGATTCACCCCTCCACTTT. Full variable domain (remainder filled in from reference TRBV5-4 and TRBJ1-6): ETGVTQSPTHLIKTRGQQVTLRCSSQSGHNTVSWYQQALGQGPQFIFQYYREEENGRGNFPPRFSGLQFPNYSSELNVNALELDDSALYLCASSSARDRDSPLHFGNGTRLTVT.

In this sample, this clone turned up once. This chain uses TRBV16 with TRBJ1-5; a possible D gene is TRBD1 (6 bases). Looked up from germline, CDR1 is KGHSY and CDR2 is FQNENV. V lost 1 base, J lost 5 bases, and 12 bases lay in between. This CDR3 is 15 amino acids long. The CDR3: CASSQLAAGDQPQHF. CDR3 DNA sequence: TGTGCCAGCAGCCAATTGGCGGCAGGGGATCAGCCCCAGCATTTT. The entire variable domain, with the rest obtained from reference TRBV16 and TRBJ1-5, is as follows: GEEVAQTPKHLVRGEGQKAKLYCAPIKGHSYVFWYQQVLKNEFKFLISFQNENVFDETGMPKERFSAKCLPNSPCSLEIQATKLEDSAVYFCASSQLAAGDQPQHFGDGTRLSIL.

This chain links TRBV6-5 with TRBJ2-7, with D unclear. Germline CDR1 is MNHEY and CDR2 is SVGAGI. This CDR3 spans 14 amino acids. The V gene lost 9 bases and the J gene lost 3 bases, with 18 bases spanning the gap. The DNA for the CDR3 is TGTGCCAGTCGCGGTGGAAAGGGCCTCTACGAGCAGTACTTC. It yields the protein CASRGGKGLYEQYF.